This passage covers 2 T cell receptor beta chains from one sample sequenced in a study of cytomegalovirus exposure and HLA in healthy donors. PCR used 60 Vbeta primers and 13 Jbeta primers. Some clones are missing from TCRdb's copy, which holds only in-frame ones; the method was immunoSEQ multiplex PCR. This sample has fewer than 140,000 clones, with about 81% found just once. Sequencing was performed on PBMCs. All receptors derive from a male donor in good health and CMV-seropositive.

CDR3 in DNA: TGTGCCAGTAGTACCCGAGGTCGCCGGGAGGACCTCGAGCAGTACTTC. Protein product: CASSTRGRREDLEQYF. The genes are TRBV19 and TRBJ2-7; TRBD2 aligns across 7 bases. Germline loops: CDR1 LNHDA, CDR2 SQIVND (reference sequence). CDR3 size: 16 residues. The trim removed 4 bases at V and 6 bases at J, leaving 15 bases unmatched. Full variable domain (missing parts from reference TRBV19 and TRBJ2-7): DGGITQSPKYLFRKEGQNVTLSCEQNLNHDAMYWYRQDPGQGLRLIYYSQIVNDFQKGDIAEGYSVSREKKESFPLTVTSAQKNPTAFYLCASSTRGRREDLEQYFGPGTRLTVT.

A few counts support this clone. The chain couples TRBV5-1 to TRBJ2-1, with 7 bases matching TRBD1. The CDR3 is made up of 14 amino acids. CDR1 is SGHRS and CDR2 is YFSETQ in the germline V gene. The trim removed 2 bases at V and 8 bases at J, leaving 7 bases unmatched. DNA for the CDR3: TGCGCCAGCAGCTTAAGACAGGGATTAGATGAGCAGTTCTTC. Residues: CASSLRQGLDEQFF.